This T cell receptor beta chain came from a study of cytomegalovirus exposure and HLA in healthy donors. Findings of the study overall: Follow-up analysis seemed to connect common viral pathogens with several of the most significant clusters identified.

Notes on this clone: As yet, its antigen is unknown.

PCR was performed using 60 Vbeta and 13 Jbeta primers. Profiled with immunoSEQ multiplex PCR; TCRdb holds only in-frame clones, not every one. This table holds 150,000 to 200,000 clones, around 73% found once. Per germline, CDR1 SQVTM and CDR2 ANQGSEA. This CDR3 has 13 residues. Losses at the gene ends were 7 bases for V and 9 bases for J; bases not matched to a gene: 12. The rearrangement links TRBV29-1 to TRBJ2-1; 7 bases fit TRBD1. Material for sequencing was PBMCs. The TCR was taken from a man aged 60-69 years in good health and CMV-seronegative. CDR3 loop: CSGTRKQGSEQFF. In DNA, the CDR3 is TGCAGCGGAACCCGGAAACAGGGGAGTGAGCAGTTCTTC.